Below, 10 T cell receptor beta chains from the same sample are listed, as sequenced in a study of regulatory T cells in long-lasting Graves disease. To make TCR beta libraries, researchers used iRepertoire HTBI primers and Arm-PCR of CDR3 regions. Via MiXCR, TCRdb re-called the multiplex PCR reads, giving one row per CDR3 protein. The data contain around 320,000 distinct CDR3 sequences, roughly 17% of them singletons. Time point indicated: newly diagnosed GD, antithyroid drugs for less than 3 months. The TCR library used RNA extracted from PBMCs. These records were also assigned to another study, of T cells in Graves' hyperthyroidism and ophthalmopathy.

The sequences come from peripheral blood mononuclear cells (PBMCs), collected at new diagnosis, from a patient treated with antithyroid drugs. The origin of the receptors is a man between 35 and 55 years old with Graves disease.

This clonotype has ten or more counts. The chain couples TRBV12-3 or TRBV12-4 to TRBJ2-7; D uncertain. The V and J ends lost 6 bases and 2 bases respectively, with 17 bases between them. This CDR3 has 15 amino acids. CDR3 protein: CASSQTLGLTYEQYF. The CDR3 nucleotides are TGTGCCAGCAGCCAAACGCTGGGTCTAACCTACGAGCAGTACTTC.

The sample holds many counts of this clonotype. The V gene is TRBV11-2, the J gene TRBJ2-1; 11 bases agree with TRBD2. V gave up 5 bases and J gave up 4 bases; unmatched junction bases: 10. Germline lookup yields CDR1 SGHAT and CDR2 FQNNGV. This CDR3 spans 17 amino acids. CDR3 loop: CASSPTSIAGGYNEQFF. CDR3 bases: TGTGCCAGCAGCCCAACTTCCATAGCGGGGGGGTACAATGAGCAGTTCTTC.

This clonotype appeared many times. The V gene is TRBV2, the J gene TRBJ1-6; D is perhaps TRBD1 (6 bases). The V end was cut by 2 bases, the J end by 5 bases, with 7 bases between. CDR1 is SNHLY, CDR2 FYNNEI, per germline. This CDR3 comprises 14 residues. The DNA of the CDR3 is TGTGCCAGCAGTGAATCAGGGGATAATTCACCCCTCCACTTT. Translated, it gives CASSESGDNSPLHF. The full variable domain, with the rest looked up from reference TRBV2 and TRBJ1-6, is EPEVTQTPSHQVTQMGQEVILRCVPISNHLYFYWYRQILGQKVEFLVSFYNNEISEKSEIFDDQFSVERPDGSNFTLKIRSTKLEDSAMYFCASSESGDNSPLHFGNGTRLTVT.

This clonotype was seen at least ten times. The chain recombines TRBV6-2 or TRBV6-3 with TRBJ2-1; TRBD1 matches at 7 bases. Trimming at V came to 6 bases and at J to 4 bases, leaving 3 bases not matched to a gene. Germline V gene sequence: CDR1 MNHEY, CDR2 SVGEGT. This CDR3 is built from 13 residues. CDR3 amino acids: CASRWDSYNEQFF. CDR3 bases: TGTGCCAGCAGGTGGGACAGTTACAATGAGCAGTTCTTC.

This clonotype appeared once. The chain recombines TRBV12-3 or TRBV12-4 with TRBJ1-5; a weak D match, TRBD1 (6 bases). V shed 3 bases and J shed 4 bases, with 16 bases lying between them. This CDR3 region has 16 residues. Here the CDR3 DNA reads TGTGCCAGCAGTTTGAGGGGGGGGGGAGGTAATCAGCCCCAGCATTTT. Translation: CASSLRGGGGNQPQHF.

This clonotype was seen many times. V and J are TRBV2 and TRBJ1-3; D remains unclear. The V gene's germline CDR1 is SNHLY and CDR2 FYNNEI. This CDR3 is 14 amino acids long. Between the trimmed V and J ends, which lost 1 base and 0 bases, there was a span of 4 bases. CDR3 sequence reads: CASSEGSSGNTIYF. In nucleotides, the CDR3 is TGTGCCAGCAGTGAAGGCTCCTCTGGAAACACCATATATTTT.

This clonotype was seen many times. The chain recombines TRBV6-2 or TRBV6-3 with TRBJ2-1, with D maybe TRBD2 (6 bases). The germline V gene has CDR1 MNHEY and CDR2 SVGEGT. V lost 5 bases and J lost 3, with 11 bases in between. This CDR3 spans 14 amino acids. The CDR3 DNA is TGTGCCAGCAGTGGAGGGATTCTCTACAATGAGCAGTTCTTC. Encoded protein: CASSGGILYNEQFF.

This clonotype was counted only a few times. This chain links TRBV4-1 with TRBJ1-1; D is unresolved. The germline gives CDR1 MGHRA, CDR2 YSYEKL. V was shortened by 6 bases and J by 0 bases, with 17 bases between the two germline ends. The CDR3 covers 16 residues. The CDR3 sequence is CASSSHVAAVNTEAFF. The CDR3, as DNA: TGCGCCAGCAGTTCCCATGTCGCCGCAGTGAACACTGAAGCTTTCTTT.

In this sample, this clonotype turned up many times. V is TRBV2 and J is TRBJ2-3, with 9 nucleotides matching TRBD2. The CDR3 runs 15 residues. In germline, CDR1 is SNHLY, CDR2 FYNNEI. The V segment lost 7 bases and the J segment 2 bases; nucleotides outside the gene matches: 7. The CDR3 DNA is TGTGCCAGCAAGCGGGCTAGCGGGGACACAGATACGCAGTATTTT. Translating gives CASKRASGDTDTQYF.

V is TRBV4-3 and J is TRBJ2-1, with TRBD2 identical over 13 bases. The CDR3 has 16 amino acids. Per the germline V gene, CDR1 is LGHNA and CDR2 is YSLEER. V was clipped by 1 base and J by 7 bases; unmatched bases: 4. CDR3 coding DNA: TGCGCCAGCAGCCAAGCGACTAGCGGGGGGTCGAATGAGCAGTTCTTC. Its protein is CASSQATSGGSNEQFF.